The clone carrying this TCR beta chain was detected ten times or more. The antigen is unknown. The sample comes from a study of CD8 T cells in ankylosing spondylitis. Study-wide points: Reportedly, matched ankylosing spondylitis synovial fluid was significantly enriched for disease-linked clones.

Libraries for TCR beta were made by quantitative 5'-RACE with molecular barcodes. TCRdb passed the 5' RACE reads through MiXCR, listing each CDR3 protein once. The repertoire consists of tens of thousands of distinct CDR3 sequences, with around 10% occurring once and the leading ten covering over 1.1%. Germline V CDR1 and CDR2: SGHVS, FNYEAQ. Trimming cost V 5 bases and J 0 bases, with 8 bases left between them. This CDR3 is built from 14 residues. The sequence was obtained from a male donor with ankylosing spondylitis or in good health (not recorded which). Material: blood, either unsorted or a sorted T cell fraction (not recorded which). This chain links TRBV7-6 with TRBJ1-3; tentatively, D is TRBD1 (6 bases). DNA for the CDR3: TGTGCCAGCAGCGGAGGGGGCTCTGGAAACACCATATATTTT. It is translated as CASSGGGSGNTIYF.